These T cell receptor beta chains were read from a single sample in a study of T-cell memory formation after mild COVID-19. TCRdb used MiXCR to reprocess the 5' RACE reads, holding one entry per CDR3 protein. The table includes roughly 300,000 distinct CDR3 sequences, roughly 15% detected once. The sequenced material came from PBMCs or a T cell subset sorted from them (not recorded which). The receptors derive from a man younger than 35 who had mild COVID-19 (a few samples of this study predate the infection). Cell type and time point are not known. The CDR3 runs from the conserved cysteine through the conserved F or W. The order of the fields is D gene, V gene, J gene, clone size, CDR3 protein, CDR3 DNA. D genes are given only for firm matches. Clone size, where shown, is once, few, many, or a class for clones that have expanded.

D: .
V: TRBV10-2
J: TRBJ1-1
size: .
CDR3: CASSEQAANTEAFF
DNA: TGCGCCAGCAGTGAGCAGGCAGCTAACACTGAAGCTTTCTTT

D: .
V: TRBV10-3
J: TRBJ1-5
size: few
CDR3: CAISYQGQPQHF
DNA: TGTGCCATCAGTTACCAGGGTCAGCCCCAGCATTTT

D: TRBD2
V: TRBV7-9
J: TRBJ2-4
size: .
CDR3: CASSLLTLAGGPYIQYF
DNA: TGTGCCAGCAGCTTACTTACTCTAGCGGGGGGGCCGTACATTCAGTACTTC

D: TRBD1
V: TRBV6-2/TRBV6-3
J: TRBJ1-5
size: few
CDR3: CASSTGTGEFQPQHF
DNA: TGTGCCAGCAGTACCGGGACAGGGGAATTTCAGCCCCAGCATTTT

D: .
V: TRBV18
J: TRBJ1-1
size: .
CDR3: CASSPRGDSLRGEAFF
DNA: TGTGCCAGCTCACCACGGGGGGACTCTTTAAGGGGTGAAGCTTTCTTT

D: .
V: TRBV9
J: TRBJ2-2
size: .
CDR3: CASRQGFGGELFF
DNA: TGTGCCAGCAGACAGGGTTTTGGCGGGGAGCTGTTTTTT

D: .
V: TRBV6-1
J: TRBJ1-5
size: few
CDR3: CASSENTRQPQHF
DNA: TGTGCCAGCAGTGAAAATACAAGACAGCCCCAGCATTTT

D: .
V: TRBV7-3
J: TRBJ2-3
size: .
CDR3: CASSTQGGDTQYF
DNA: TGTGCCAGCAGCACTCAGGGGGGAGATACGCAGTATTTT

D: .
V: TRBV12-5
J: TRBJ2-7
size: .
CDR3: CASGAGQFYEQYF
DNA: TGTGCTAGTGGCGCCGGACAGTTCTACGAGCAGTACTTC

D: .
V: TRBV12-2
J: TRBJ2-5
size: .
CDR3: CASLWTSGETQYF
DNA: TGTGCAAGTTTGTGGACTAGCGGAGAGACCCAGTACTTC

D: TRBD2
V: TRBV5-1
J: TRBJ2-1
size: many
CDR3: CASKTSGGAAYNEQFF
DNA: TGCGCCAGCAAAACTAGCGGGGGAGCCGCTTACAATGAGCAGTTCTTC

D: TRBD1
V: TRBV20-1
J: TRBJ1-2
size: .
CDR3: CSAREVWDSKGYTF
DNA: TGCAGTGCTAGGGAGGTATGGGACAGTAAGGGCTACACCTTC